Following are 7 T cell receptor beta chains from one sample sequenced in a study of T-cell reconstitution after alpha-beta-depleted transplantation in children. During its preparation, the TCRbeta library received unique molecular identifiers. TCRdb redid the calling of the PCR reads with MiXCR, one entry per CDR3 protein. The data hold over 150,000 distinct CDR3 sequences, with roughly 7.5% observed a single time. Sample: PBMCs from the stem cell graft donor, taken from the stem cell graft. The receptors were sampled from a human donor who donated a stem cell graft to a child with Wiskott-Aldrich syndrome.

At least ten counts were recorded for this clonotype. The rearrangement joins TRBV11-1 to TRBJ2-3, with 11 nucleotides matching TRBD2. CDR3 length equals 18 residues. The germline V gene encodes CDR1 SGHAT and CDR2 FQDESV (reference sequence). After removal of 5 bases from V and 4 bases from J, the junction contained 14 bases not matched to a gene. CDR3 sequence reads: CASSIKPLSGGVADTQYF. In DNA, the CDR3 is TGTGCCAGCAGCATCAAGCCGCTTAGCGGGGGGGTGGCAGATACGCAGTATTTT.

This clonotype has at least ten counts. V usage is TRBV7-6 and J usage is TRBJ2-1; D is unresolved. Germline assignment: CDR1 SGHVS and CDR2 FNYEAQ. The CDR3 is 16 amino acids. Between the trimmed V and J ends, which lost 5 bases and 0 bases, there was a span of 14 bases. DNA for the CDR3: TGTGCCAGCAGCAACGAAGTGGCTAGCTCCTACAATGAGCAGTTCTTC. This sequence encodes CASSNEVASSYNEQFF.

This clonotype was seen a handful of times. The rearrangement links TRBV29-1 to TRBJ2-7; 11 nucleotides match TRBD1. Germline V gives CDR1 SQVTM, CDR2 ANQGSEA. The CDR3 covers 13 residues. Germline trimming cut 7 bases from V and 1 base from J; bases unmatched to any gene: 3. The CDR3 coding sequence is TGCAGCGCGGGGACAGGGGGTTCCTACGAGCAGTACTTC. Translation: CSAGTGGSYEQYF.

In its sample, this clonotype was seen many times. The chain couples TRBV6-5 to TRBJ1-5; possibly TRBD1 for D (5 bases). Germline assignment: CDR1 MNHEY and CDR2 SVGAGI. The CDR3 is 19 amino acids. V was shortened by 6 bases and J by 0 bases, with 24 bases between the two germline ends. This chain's CDR3 is CASSYLLEAPGNSNQPQHF. For the CDR3, the DNA is TGTGCCAGCAGCTACCTACTCGAGGCCCCAGGGAATAGCAATCAGCCCCAGCATTTT.

In this sample, this clonotype turned up many times. V gene TRBV5-1 combines with J gene TRBJ2-3, with a possible D match to TRBD2 (5 bases). Trimming shortened V by 2 bases and J by 2 bases, and 9 bases separated the two germline ends. The CDR3 has 14 amino acids. CDR1 is SGHRS and CDR2 is YFSETQ in the germline V gene. In DNA, the CDR3 is TGCGCCAGCAGCTTCAACGGACTCACAGATACGCAGTATTTT. Encoded protein: CASSFNGLTDTQYF.

This clonotype was found many times. This rearrangement joins TRBV28 to TRBJ1-2, with 7 nucleotides matching TRBD1. Germline CDR1 is MDHEN and CDR2 is SYDVKM. The J segment lost 6 bases and the V segment lost 3 bases, leaving 13 bases of the junction unmatched. This CDR3 is built from 16 residues. The CDR3 here is CASSFPPRQGAHGYTF. The CDR3 DNA follows: TGTGCCAGCAGTTTCCCCCCCCGACAGGGTGCCCATGGCTACACCTTC.

This clonotype was found many times. This rearrangement joins TRBV4-2 to TRBJ1-4, with D possibly matching TRBD1 (6 bases). V was pared by 0 bases and J by 0 bases, with 8 bases between. CDR1 and CDR2 (germline): LGHNA, YNFKEQ. This CDR3 is built from 16 residues. The CDR3 DNA reads as TGTGCCAGCAGCCAAGAATCAGGGGCAACTAATGAAAAACTGTTTTTT. It encodes CASSQESGATNEKLFF.